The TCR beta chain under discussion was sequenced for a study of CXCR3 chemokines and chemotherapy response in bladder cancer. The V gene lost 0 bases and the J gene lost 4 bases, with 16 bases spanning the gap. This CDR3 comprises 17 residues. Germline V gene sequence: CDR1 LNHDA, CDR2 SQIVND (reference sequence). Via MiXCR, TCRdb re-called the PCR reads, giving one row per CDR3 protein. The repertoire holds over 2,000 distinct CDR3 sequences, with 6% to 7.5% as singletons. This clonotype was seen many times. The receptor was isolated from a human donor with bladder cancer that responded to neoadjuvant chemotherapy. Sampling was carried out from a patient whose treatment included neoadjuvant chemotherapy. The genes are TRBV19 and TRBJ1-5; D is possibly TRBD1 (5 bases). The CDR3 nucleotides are TGTGCCAGTAGTATAGAAAGGGGCAGGATGGGGAATCAGCCCCAGCATTTT. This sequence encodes CASSIERGRMGNQPQHF.